Reported below is one T cell receptor beta chain. The CDR3 runs to 13 residues. The germline V gene encodes CDR1 SQVTM and CDR2 ANQGSEA. V lost 6 bases and J 0 bases, leaving 11 bases between the germline ends. Original data processing: Estimation of nucleated cell counts was performed using reference gene primer amplification. Data came from immunoSEQ multiplex PCR; TCRdb stores just in-frame clones and leaves some out. V, J and clone size reflect that table, while D and trimming were determined from the DNA. The data show about 98,000 clones, more than 75% seen once. This record comes from a study of blood T cell repertoires in COVID-19. Overall study context: Samples of COVID-19 (acute and convalescent) were obtained from the United States, Italy and Spain.

The sequencing input was peripheral blood. This chain links TRBV29-1 with TRBJ1-1, with a tentative D call TRBD1 (5 bases). The sequence was obtained from a man in his forties or fifties with active or convalescent COVID-19. CDR3 bases: TGCAGCGTCGCCGACAGCATGAACACTGAAGCTTTCTTT. Translating gives CSVADSMNTEAFF.